Detailed here is one T cell receptor beta chain. Its antigen is currently unknown. In the naive CD8 group, cells lacked CD45RO and were positively selected for CCR7, so terminally differentiated effector memory CD45RA+ cells were left out. The record originates from a study of shared clonotypes between healthy human individuals. Study details: Donors were a couple of women and three men aged 18 to 49. Points from the study as a whole: Four donors held approximately 5% of naive CD4 clonotypes in common.

Sequencing was performed with immunoSEQ multiplex PCR; in TCRdb, only in-frame clones are kept and a portion is missing. The profile shows approximately 1.9 million clones, 80% to 95% of them singletons. Per germline, CDR1 MNHNY and CDR2 SVGAGI (reference sequence). CDR3 length: 14 residues. Deletions cut 4 bases from V and 0 bases from J, with 10 bases between. The chain couples TRBV6-6 to TRBJ2-7; possibly TRBD1 for D (6 bases). This receptor was identified in a man between 18 and 35 years old in good health. Some clones in this sample may be carry-over from other donors' samples. Sequences were obtained from naive CD8+ T cells from PBMCs. The CDR3 loop is CASSSTGSSYEQYF. CDR3 nucleotides: TGTGCCAGCAGTTCGACAGGCAGCTCCTACGAGCAGTACTTC.